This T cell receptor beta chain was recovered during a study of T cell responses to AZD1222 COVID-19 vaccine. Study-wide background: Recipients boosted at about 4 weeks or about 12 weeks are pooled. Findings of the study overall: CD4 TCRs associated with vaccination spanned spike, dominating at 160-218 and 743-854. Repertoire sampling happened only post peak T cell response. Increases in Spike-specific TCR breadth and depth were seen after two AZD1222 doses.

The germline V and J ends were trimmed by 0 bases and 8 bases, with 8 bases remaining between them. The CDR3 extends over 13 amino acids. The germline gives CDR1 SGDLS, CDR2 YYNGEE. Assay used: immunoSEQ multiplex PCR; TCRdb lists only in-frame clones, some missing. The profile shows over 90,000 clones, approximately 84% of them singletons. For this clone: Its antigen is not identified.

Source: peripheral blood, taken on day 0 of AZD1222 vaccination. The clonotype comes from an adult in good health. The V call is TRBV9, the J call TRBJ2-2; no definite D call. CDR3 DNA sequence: TGTGCCAGCAGCGTAGGGGGATATGGGGAGCTGTTTTTT. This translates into CASSVGGYGELFF.